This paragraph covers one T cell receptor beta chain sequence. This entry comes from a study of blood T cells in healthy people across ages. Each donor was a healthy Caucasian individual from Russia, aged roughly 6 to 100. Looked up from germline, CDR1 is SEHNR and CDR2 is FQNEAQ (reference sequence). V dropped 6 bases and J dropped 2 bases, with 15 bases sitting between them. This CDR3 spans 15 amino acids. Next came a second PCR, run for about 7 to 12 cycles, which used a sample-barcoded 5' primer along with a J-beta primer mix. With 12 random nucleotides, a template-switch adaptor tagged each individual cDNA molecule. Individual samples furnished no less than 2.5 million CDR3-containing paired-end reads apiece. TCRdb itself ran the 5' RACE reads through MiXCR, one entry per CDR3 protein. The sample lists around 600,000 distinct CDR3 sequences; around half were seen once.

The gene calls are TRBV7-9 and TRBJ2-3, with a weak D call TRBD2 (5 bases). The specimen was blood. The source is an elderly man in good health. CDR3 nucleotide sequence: TGTGCCAGCAGTCGGACGGAGGTATCCACAGATACGCAGTATTTT. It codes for CASSRTEVSTDTQYF.